This T cell receptor (beta chain) was identified during a study of blood T cell repertoires in COVID-19. Germline CDR1 LGHDT, CDR2 YNNKEL (reference sequence). The V segment lost 1 base and the J segment 5 bases; nucleotides outside the gene matches: 8. This CDR3 region has 16 residues. Data came from immunoSEQ multiplex PCR; TCRdb stores just in-frame clones and leaves some out. Found here are 150,000 to 250,000 clones, 82% of them singletons; the top ten hold 12%. This clonotype was obtained from a man in his forties who had recovered from COVID-19. This chain connects TRBV3-1 (or the pseudogene TRBV3-2) to TRBJ2-1, with 7 nucleotides matching TRBD2. Sequencing input: PBMCs or T cells enriched from blood (not recorded which). The CDR3 loop reads CASSQGTRVVHNEQFF. The CDR3 nucleotides are TGTGCCAGCAGCCAAGGGACTAGGGTCGTACACAATGAGCAGTTCTTC.